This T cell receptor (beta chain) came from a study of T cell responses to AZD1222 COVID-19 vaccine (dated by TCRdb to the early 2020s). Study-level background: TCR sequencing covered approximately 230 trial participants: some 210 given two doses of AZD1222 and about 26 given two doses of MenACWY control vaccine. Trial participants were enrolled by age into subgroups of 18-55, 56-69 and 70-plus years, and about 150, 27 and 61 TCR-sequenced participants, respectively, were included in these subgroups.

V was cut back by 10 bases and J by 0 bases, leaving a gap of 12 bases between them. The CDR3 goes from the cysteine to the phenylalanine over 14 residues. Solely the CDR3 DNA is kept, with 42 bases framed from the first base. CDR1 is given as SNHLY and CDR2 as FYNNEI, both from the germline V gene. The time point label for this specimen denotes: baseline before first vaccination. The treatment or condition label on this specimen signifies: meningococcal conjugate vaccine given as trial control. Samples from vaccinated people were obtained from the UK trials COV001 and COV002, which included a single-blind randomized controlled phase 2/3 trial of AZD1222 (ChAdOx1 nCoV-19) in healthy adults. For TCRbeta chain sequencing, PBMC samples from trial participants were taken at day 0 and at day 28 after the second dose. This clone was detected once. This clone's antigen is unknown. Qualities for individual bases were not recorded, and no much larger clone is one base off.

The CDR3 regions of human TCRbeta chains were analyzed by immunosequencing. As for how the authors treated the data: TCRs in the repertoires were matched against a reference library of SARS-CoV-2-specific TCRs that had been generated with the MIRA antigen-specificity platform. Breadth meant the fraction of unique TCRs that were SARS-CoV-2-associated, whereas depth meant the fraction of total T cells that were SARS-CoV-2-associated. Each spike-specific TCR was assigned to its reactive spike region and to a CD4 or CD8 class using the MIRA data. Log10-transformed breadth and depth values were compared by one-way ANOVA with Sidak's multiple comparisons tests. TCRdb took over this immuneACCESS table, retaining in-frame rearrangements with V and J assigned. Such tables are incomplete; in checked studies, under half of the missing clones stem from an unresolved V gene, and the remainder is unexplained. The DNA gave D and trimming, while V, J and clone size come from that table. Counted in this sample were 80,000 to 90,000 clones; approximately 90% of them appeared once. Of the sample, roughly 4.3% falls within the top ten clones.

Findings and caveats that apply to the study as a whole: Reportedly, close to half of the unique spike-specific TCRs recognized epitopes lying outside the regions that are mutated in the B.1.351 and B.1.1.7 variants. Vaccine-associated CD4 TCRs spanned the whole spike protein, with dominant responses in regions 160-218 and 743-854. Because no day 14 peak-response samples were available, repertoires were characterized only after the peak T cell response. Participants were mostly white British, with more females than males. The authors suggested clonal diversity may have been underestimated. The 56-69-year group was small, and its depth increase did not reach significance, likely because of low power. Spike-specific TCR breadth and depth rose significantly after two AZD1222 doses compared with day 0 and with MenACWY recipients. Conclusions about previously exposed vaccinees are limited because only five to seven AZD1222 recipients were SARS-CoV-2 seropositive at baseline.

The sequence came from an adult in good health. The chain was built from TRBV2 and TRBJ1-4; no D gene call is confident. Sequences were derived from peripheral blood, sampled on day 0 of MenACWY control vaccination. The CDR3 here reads CATQKTATNEKLFF. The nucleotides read TGTGCCACCCAAAAGACCGCAACTAATGAAAAACTGTTTTTT.